This T cell receptor (beta chain) appears in the sequencing data of a study of T cell repertoires in cytomegalovirus infection. As to this clonotype: Its antigen is still unknown.

Germline values: CDR1 MNHEY, CDR2 SMNVEV (reference sequence). The V and J ends lost 0 bases and 1 base respectively, with 6 bases between them. The CDR3 contains 15 residues. MiXCR, run by TCRdb on the reads, gives a single entry per CDR3 protein. Of roughly 200,000 distinct CDR3 sequences listed, around two fifths are singletons. Material: CD8+ T cells from cultured PBMCs, obtained from culture after CMV antigen stimulation. The rearrangement links TRBV27 to TRBJ2-2; tentative D call: TRBD1 (6 bases). This clonotype originated in a human donor in good health (CMV status not recorded). Some clones in this sample may be carry-over from other donors' samples. The DNA for the CDR3 is TGTGCCAGCAGTTTATCGACAGGGAACACCGGGGAGCTGTTTTTT. Translating it yields CASSLSTGNTGELFF.